The entry below describes one T cell receptor (beta chain). Its antigen remains unknown. The data stem from a study of cytotoxic CD8 clonotypes in ibrutinib-treated CLL. Study-wide context: Of a cohort that held about 12 relapsed/refractory and some 15 treatment-naive patients, about 18 were IGHV unmutated. A median about twelve months of treatment, range 6 to 36, preceded the collection of response samples.

The CDR3 spans 13 residues. V shed 6 bases and J 4 bases; nucleotides not matched to a gene: 3. Germline V CDR1 and CDR2: MDHEN, SYDVKM. Study conclusions and caveats: Higher clonality was seen at ibrutinib response and a return toward baseline at progression.

Here immunoSEQ multiplex PCR was the method, and the copy in TCRdb shows in-frame clones only, minus some. The table has around 140,000 clones, approximately 80% seen once. This receptor was taken from a human donor with chronic lymphocytic leukemia. The chain combines TRBV28 with TRBJ1-2; TRBD1 matches at 9 bases. This material consisted of PBMCs, taken after 12 months of ibrutinib treatment. CDR3 nucleotides: TGTGCCAGCAGGTCACAGGGGGCCTATGGCTACACCTTC. This sequence encodes CASRSQGAYGYTF.